This TCR beta chain was sequenced during a study of blood T cell repertoires in COVID-19. Study-level background: The United States, Italy and Spain provided the acute and convalescent COVID-19 samples. Sources were T cells, B-cell-depleted T cells, or PBMCs; the material itself was cDNA or gDNA.

Original handling: Cell counts per sample came from amplifying reference gene primers. Some clones are missing from TCRdb's copy, which holds only in-frame ones; the method was immunoSEQ multiplex PCR. The V and J calls and clone size were taken over from that table, and D and trimming were inferred from the DNA. The sample contains about 230,000 clones, 70% to 90% of which appear only once. Trimming took off 8 bases at V and 4 bases at J, with 15 bases between the two ends. The CDR3 has 14 residues. Per the germline V gene, CDR1 is MNHEY and CDR2 is SMNVEV (reference sequence). The table lists this clone with a few counts.

Material for sequencing was peripheral blood. The chain links TRBV27 to TRBJ2-1; D might be TRBD1 (6 bases). The origin of this receptor is a young woman who had recovered from COVID-19. The CDR3 sequence: CASRIKGQYNEQFF. DNA for the CDR3: TGTGCCAGCCGCATCAAAGGACAGTACAATGAGCAGTTCTTC.